The rows below give T cell receptor beta chains drawn from one sample of a study of CD8 T cells in Susac syndrome. TCRdb used MiXCR to reprocess the immunoSEQ multiplex PCR reads, holding one entry per CDR3 protein. The sample lists about 210,000 distinct CDR3 sequences, under 95% occurring once. Sequencing used CD4+ T cells from PBMCs. Receptors originate from a human donor in good health. Both conserved end residues are part of each CDR3. Fields, in order: V gene, J gene, CDR3 protein.

TRBV19	TRBJ2-4	CASSIVWNIQYF
TRBV19	TRBJ2-2	CASSIGLLNTGELFF
TRBV12-3/TRBV12-4	TRBJ1-3	CASSLNSGNTIYF
TRBV13	TRBJ2-3	CASSSRTGAKDTQYF
TRBV10-3	TRBJ2-2	CAISESVLGTGGELFF
TRBV5-1	TRBJ1-1	CASSPGGGTEAFF
TRBV19	TRBJ2-3	CASSARAETSTDTQYF
TRBV29-1	TRBJ1-1	CSVVRGVPMNTEAFF
TRBV13	TRBJ1-3	CASSPRQGRYSGNTIYF
TRBV5-1	TRBJ2-3	CASSLRPSGSSTDTQYF
TRBV27	TRBJ2-1	CASSFRGQVGLGQFF
TRBV29-1	TRBJ1-1	CSVSDGNTEAFF
TRBV5-4	TRBJ2-2	CASSSSGGAVTGELFF
TRBV3-1	TRBJ2-7	CASSQAPLLGEQYF
TRBV5-1	TRBJ1-1	CASSLGYEGSRRSEAFF
TRBV11-2	TRBJ2-5	CASSSPAKVTQYF
TRBV29-1	TRBJ2-7	CSVLRGGTRSYEQYF
TRBV3-1	TRBJ1-6	CASSQPPGQRDSYNSPLHF
TRBV29-1	TRBJ1-2	CSVEDIQGRDGYTF
TRBV6-2/TRBV6-3	TRBJ2-7	CASSPRMRQRGNYEQYF
TRBV18	TRBJ2-2	CASSPTVAGELFF
TRBV29-1	TRBJ2-7	CSVEAVRERYF
TRBV19	TRBJ1-5	CASSLFTKPQHF
TRBV6-5	TRBJ1-2	CASSRGLLTYGYTF
TRBV9	TRBJ1-3	CASSVAVGRLWNTIYF
TRBV30	TRBJ2-7	CAWNPGTNEQYF
TRBV6-5	TRBJ2-7	CASSWTEGNYEQYF
TRBV29-1	TRBJ1-1	CSVVTGPTEAFF
TRBV15	TRBJ1-1	CATSRVGTGNTEAFF
TRBV19	TRBJ2-3	CASSIDRGRNTDTQYF
TRBV5-4	TRBJ1-2	CASSFPGVAGYTF
TRBV12-3/TRBV12-4	TRBJ2-1	CASTSAPPGGLNNEQFF
TRBV5-1	TRBJ2-2	CASSVGQGARGELFF
TRBV7-2	TRBJ1-4	CASSLGGREKLFF
TRBV30	TRBJ2-3	CAWGSTDTQYF
TRBV28	TRBJ2-4	CASSFDRGRNIQYF
TRBV12-3/TRBV12-4	TRBJ1-5	CASSSHRVNQPQHF
TRBV30	TRBJ1-5	CAWRGPRGSNQPQHF
TRBV19	TRBJ1-6	CASSMKSRNSPLHF
TRBV7-9	TRBJ2-1	CASSLVAGGNAEQFF
TRBV9	TRBJ2-1	CASSGTPGQRGYNEQFF
TRBV6-1	TRBJ2-1	CASSESKKSSYNEQFF
TRBV11-2	TRBJ2-3	CASSLTGGADTQYF
TRBV4-1	TRBJ2-2	CASSQEIGRVTGELFF
TRBV9	TRBJ1-3	CASSVGAGAVSGNTIYF
TRBV29-1	TRBJ2-1	CSVEGGGGGSYNEQFF